This TCR beta chain was observed in a study of T cell responses to AZD1222 COVID-19 vaccine. Whole-study findings and limits: There were mostly white British donors and more females than males, and clonal diversity was possibly underestimated.

Worth noting for this clone: The antigen remains unidentified.

The assay was immunoSEQ multiplex PCR, and TCRdb's table has in-frame clones only and misses some. This table has 90,000 to 150,000 clones, around 85% appearing once. This CDR3 is built from 13 residues. V lost 10 bases to trimming and J lost 2 bases; unmatched junction nucleotides: 7. The germline V gene encodes CDR1 ENHRY and CDR2 SYGVKD. This TCR came from an adult in good health. J is TRBJ1-2 and V is TRBV10-3; 7 nucleotides align to TRBD1. The source material was peripheral blood, sampled on day 0 of AZD1222 vaccination. CDR3 region: CATLGQVNYGYTF. CDR3 in DNA: TGTGCCACCCTCGGACAGGTCAACTATGGCTACACCTTC.